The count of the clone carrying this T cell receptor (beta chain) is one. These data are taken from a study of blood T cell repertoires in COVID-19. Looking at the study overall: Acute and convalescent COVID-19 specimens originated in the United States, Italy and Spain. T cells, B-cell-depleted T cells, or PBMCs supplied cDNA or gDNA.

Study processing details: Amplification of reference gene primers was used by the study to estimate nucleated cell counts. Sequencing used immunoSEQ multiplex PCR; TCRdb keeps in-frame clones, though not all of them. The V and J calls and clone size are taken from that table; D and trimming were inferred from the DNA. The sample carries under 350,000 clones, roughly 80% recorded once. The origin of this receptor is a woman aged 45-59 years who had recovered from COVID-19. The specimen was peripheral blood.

CDR3 nucleotides: TGCGCCAGCAGTCTATCCCACAGAAGGAATCAGCCCCAGCATTTT. Translated, it gives CASSLSHRRNQPQHF. The V gene is TRBV23-1, the J gene TRBJ1-5; D unclear. Being an ORF, TRBV23-1 has a function that is uncertain. There are 15 residues in the CDR3. V was trimmed by 4 bases and J by 4 bases, leaving 14 bases between them.